This record concerns one TCR beta chain sequence. This sample was included in a study of CD8 T cells in Susac syndrome. Random hexamers were used to reverse transcribe 0.5 to 1 ug of RNA. MiXCR, run by TCRdb on the immunoSEQ multiplex PCR reads, gives a single entry per CDR3 protein. Among roughly 120,000 distinct CDR3 sequences listed, 96% were seen once. The sequenced target, TCR beta, came from blood CD8+ and CD4+ T cells. The TEMRA cells underwent FACS enrichment, while the CD8+ and CD4+ T cells underwent negative isolation. V lost 0 bases and J 2 bases, leaving 2 bases between the germline ends. The CDR3 has 12 residues. CDR1 is ENHRY, CDR2 SYGVKD, per germline.

Input material: CD4+ T cells from PBMCs. The sequence was obtained from a human donor in good health. The chain uses TRBV10-3 and TRBJ2-7; no clear D. The CDR3 DNA reads TGTGCCATCAGTGAGTCCGCCTACGAGCAGTACTTC. Amino acids: CAISESAYEQYF.